The present entry profiles one TCR beta chain with its context. The specificity of this receptor is unknown. No base qualities exist here, and no much larger clone lies one base off it. The data stem from a study of T cell responses to AZD1222 COVID-19 vaccine (dated by TCRdb to the early 2020s). The study in broad terms: AZD1222 recipients with second doses at about 4 weeks or about 12 weeks were pooled, because spike-specific TCR depth and breadth did not differ between schedules. A total of 240 or so trial participants underwent TCR sequencing, of whom more than 200 had received two doses of AZD1222 and some 25 had received two doses of the MenACWY control vaccine. Enrollment into the trials was organized by age into subgroups of 18-55, 56-69 and 70-plus years, and those subgroups contained roughly 140, 27 and 60 TCR-sequenced participants, respectively. What the study reported, not specific to this receptor: Participants were mostly white British and included more females than males, and it was suggested by the authors that clonal diversity may have been underestimated. A significant rise in spike-specific TCR breadth and depth was observed after two AZD1222 doses relative to day 0 and relative to MenACWY recipients. In the small 56-69-year group, the increase in depth fell short of significance, most likely because of low power. Because no samples from the day 14 peak response were available, repertoires could be characterized only after the peak T cell response. Nearly half of unique spike-specific TCRs reportedly recognized epitopes outside regions mutated in the B.1.351 and B.1.1.7 variants. The whole spike protein was spanned by vaccine-associated CD4 TCRs, and dominant responses were seen in regions 160-218 and 743-854. Only six AZD1222 recipients were SARS-CoV-2 seropositive at baseline, limiting conclusions about previously exposed vaccinees.

The CDR3 regions of human TCRbeta chains were subjected to immunosequencing. The authors' analysis ran thus. TCRs in the repertoires were matched against a reference library of SARS-CoV-2-specific TCRs that had been generated with the MIRA antigen-specificity platform. Breadth was defined as the fraction of unique TCRs that were SARS-CoV-2-associated. Depth was defined as the fraction of total T cells that were SARS-CoV-2-associated. Using the MIRA data, every spike-specific TCR was mapped to the spike region that the TCR reacted to and assigned to either a CD4 or a CD8 class. Log10-transformed breadth and depth values were compared by one-way ANOVA with Sidak's multiple comparisons tests. The table comes from immuneACCESS by way of TCRdb, which keeps in-frame sequences with V and J called. Part of the clones is missing from these tables; in studies checked, under half for an unresolved V gene and the rest for unknown reasons. The DNA was the basis for D and trimming; V, J and clone size are from that table. This sample comprises some 150,000 clones, around 90% of them detected only once. Of the sample, 3.5% to 4.5% falls within the top ten clones.

The CDR3 starts with the cysteine, ends with the phenylalanine, and has 17 residues. The read is trimmed to its CDR3 DNA, 51 bases read in frame from base 1. Trimming costs V 4 bases and J 4 bases, and their ends lie 20 bases apart. CDR1 and CDR2 are drawn from the germline V gene: MNHNS, SASEGT. The meaning of the sample's time point label: baseline before first vaccination. The vaccinee samples were drawn from two UK trials, COV001 and COV002, one of which was a single-blind randomized controlled phase 2/3 trial testing AZD1222 (ChAdOx1 nCoV-19) in healthy adults. For TCRbeta chain sequencing, PBMC samples from trial participants were taken at day 0 and at day 28 after the second dose.

The receptor was derived from an adult in good health. The chain couples TRBV6-1 to TRBJ1-5; the D gene cannot be named for sure. The sequencing here drew on peripheral blood, taken on day 0 of AZD1222 vaccination. Here is the DNA: TGTGCCAGCAGTGGTAGTTTACGGGCGGGTTTTAATCAGCCCCAGCATTTT. It translates as CASSGSLRAGFNQPQHF.